The entry below gives a single T cell receptor (beta chain) sequence along with its context. The data were taken from a study of technical replicates of blood from a few donors. The V segment lost 1 base and the J segment 5 bases; nucleotides outside the gene matches: 3. Germline CDR1 SGDLS, CDR2 YYNGEE. The CDR3 length is 14 residues. Profiling relied on immunoSEQ multiplex PCR, and the TCRdb table lists in-frame clones only, not all of them. The sample carries about 99,000 clones, nearly 97% recorded once. This TCR came from a human donor in good health. Sequenced input: T cells isolated from PBMCs. This chain connects TRBV9 to TRBJ1-1, with TRBD1 identical over 9 bases. CDR3 DNA: TGTGCCAGCAGCGTATCGGGACAGGGAACTGAAGCTTTCTTT. The encoded protein is CASSVSGQGTEAFF. Complete variable domain (other parts from reference TRBV9 and TRBJ1-1): DSGVTQTPKHLITATGQRVTLRCSPRSGDLSVYWYQQSLDQGLQFLIQYYNGEERAKGNILERFSAQQFPDLHSELNLSSLELGDSALYFCASSVSGQGTEAFFGQGTRLTVV.